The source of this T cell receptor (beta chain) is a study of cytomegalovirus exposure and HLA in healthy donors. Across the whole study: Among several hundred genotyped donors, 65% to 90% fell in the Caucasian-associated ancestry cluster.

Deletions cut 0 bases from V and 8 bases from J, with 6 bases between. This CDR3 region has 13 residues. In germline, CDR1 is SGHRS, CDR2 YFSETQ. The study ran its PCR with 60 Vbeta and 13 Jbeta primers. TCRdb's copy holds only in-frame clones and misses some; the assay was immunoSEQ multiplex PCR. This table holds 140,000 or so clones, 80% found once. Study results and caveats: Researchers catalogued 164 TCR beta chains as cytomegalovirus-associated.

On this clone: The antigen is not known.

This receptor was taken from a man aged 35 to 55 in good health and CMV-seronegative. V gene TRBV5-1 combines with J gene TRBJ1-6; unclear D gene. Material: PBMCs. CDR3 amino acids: CASSLAPDSPLHF. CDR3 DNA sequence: TGCGCCAGCAGCTTGGCGCCGGATTCACCCCTCCACTTT.